The following is a TCR beta chain sequence with its context. Then a second PCR, running roughly 7 to 11 cycles, was carried out with a sample-barcoded 5' primer and a J-beta primer mix. Each CDR3 protein gets one entry after TCRdb re-called the 5' RACE reads with MiXCR. This table holds 1.8 million or so distinct CDR3 sequences, about 39% found once. These data come from a study of blood T cells in healthy people across ages. Germline V CDR1 and CDR2: MDHEN, SYDVKM. This CDR3 is 14 amino acids long. J is TRBJ2-7 and V is TRBV28; the match to TRBD2 covers 7 bases. The DNA end favors TRBJ2-5, so the J call may be wrong. The clonotype comes from a human donor in good health. Sequences were obtained from blood. The CDR3 reads CASSLAGVKETQYF. The CDR3 nucleotides are TGTGCCAGCAGTTTAGCGGGGGTTAAAGAGACCCAGTACTTC.